A selection of T cell receptor beta chains follows, all from one sample in a study of CXCR3-negative and CXCR3-positive naive CD8 T cells. No DNA is given; TCRdb re-called the 5' RACE reads and lists each CDR3 protein once. Recorded for this sample: 43,000 or so distinct CDR3 sequences. The sequenced material came from memory CD8+ T cells from blood. The source of these receptors is a human donor in good health. Some clones in this sample may be carry-over from other donors' samples. Both conserved end residues are part of each CDR3.

v_gene,j_gene,CDR3aa
TRBV20-1,TRBJ2-2,CSARDLPGAAGELFF
TRBV25-1,TRBJ2-3,CASRERGGLTQYF
TRBV7-6,TRBJ1-4,CASSFRHPPGANEKLFF
TRBV6-6,TRBJ2-1,CASRDKDDRGNEQFF
TRBV28,TRBJ2-7,CASSFPGSYEQYF
TRBV14,TRBJ2-1,CASSPLTSGTVASSEQFF
TRBV2,TRBJ2-1,CASSEGPLTSGVYNEQFF
TRBV29-1,TRBJ1-1,CSVHQGVTEAFF
TRBV29-1,TRBJ1-2,CSAIPGLTNYGYTF
TRBV29-1,TRBJ2-1,CSVLDYNEQFF
TRBV5-6,TRBJ2-7,CASSWDRSEQYF
TRBV20-1,TRBJ2-7,CSARVGNWVGYEQYF
TRBV12-3/TRBV12-4,TRBJ1-2,CASSIDRGDYGYTF
TRBV28,TRBJ2-1,CASKAGALYNEQFF
TRBV19,TRBJ2-7,CASRSQSSSYEQYF
TRBV7-9,TRBJ2-1,CASSFGPGLGNEQFF
TRBV7-6,TRBJ1-2,CASSSKFFGTSRIHYGYTF
TRBV20-1,TRBJ2-2,CSASKALRYPWTGELFF
TRBV7-9,TRBJ1-2,CASSLERVWGDSYGYTF
TRBV20-1,TRBJ2-1,CSAREGGTLLIEQFF
TRBV29-1,TRBJ2-2,CSATGRFSTGELFF
TRBV15,TRBJ2-5,CATSRDVGSQETQYF
TRBV2,TRBJ1-1,CASDQDSLSRTEAFF
TRBV29-1,TRBJ2-7,CSVEVDGSYEQYF
TRBV7-9,TRBJ1-1,CASSFRRTEAFF
TRBV5-1,TRBJ2-7,CASNPGRETYEQYF
TRBV12-3/TRBV12-4,TRBJ1-4,CASKPPIPFATNEKLFF
TRBV5-4,TRBJ2-7,CASSFPDRRPYEQYF
TRBV28,TRBJ1-5,CASSSRVGEQPQHF
TRBV7-9,TRBJ1-1,CASSLESQGAFF
TRBV3-1,TRBJ1-2,CASSQRDRENFYGYTF
TRBV6-2/TRBV6-3,TRBJ1-1,CASSLWGSRNTEAFF
TRBV28,TRBJ1-5,CASSSITARQGRNQPQHF
TRBV28,TRBJ1-1,CASSAQGVGEAFF
TRBV7-8,TRBJ1-2,CASSSGQGGDGYTF
TRBV5-5,TRBJ2-7,CASSFSIYEQYF
TRBV27,TRBJ2-7,CASSFGIDSYEQYF
TRBV5-1,TRBJ1-2,CASSAPGQLFYGYTF
TRBV29-1,TRBJ2-1,CSARDSYNEQFF